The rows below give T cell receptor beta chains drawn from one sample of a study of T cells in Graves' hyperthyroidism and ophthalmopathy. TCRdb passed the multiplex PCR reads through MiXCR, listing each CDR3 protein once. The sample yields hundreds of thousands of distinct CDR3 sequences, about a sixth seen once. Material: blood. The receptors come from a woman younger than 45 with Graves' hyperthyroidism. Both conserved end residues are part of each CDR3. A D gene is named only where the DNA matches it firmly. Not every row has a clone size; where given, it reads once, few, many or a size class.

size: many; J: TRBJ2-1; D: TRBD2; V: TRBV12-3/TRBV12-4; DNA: TGTGCCAGCAGCCTTAGCGGGAGGATCGATGAGCAGTTCTTC; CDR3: CASSLSGRIDEQFF
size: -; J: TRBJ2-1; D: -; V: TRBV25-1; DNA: TGTGCCAGCTCAGGGAATGAGGGGACCTACAATGAGCAGTTCTTC; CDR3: CASSGNEGTYNEQFF
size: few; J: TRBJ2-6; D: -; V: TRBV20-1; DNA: TGCAGTGCTAGGAGGCCGGGGCTCTCTGGGGCCAACGTCCTGACTTTC; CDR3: CSARRPGLSGANVLTF
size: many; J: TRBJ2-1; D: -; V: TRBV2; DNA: TGTGCCAGCGATGGAAATACAGGGTTCAATGAGCAGTTCTTC; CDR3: CASDGNTGFNEQFF
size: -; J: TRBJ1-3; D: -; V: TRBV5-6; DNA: TGTGCCAGCAGCGTCCCGGGGGACACCATATATTTT; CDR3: CASSVPGDTIYF
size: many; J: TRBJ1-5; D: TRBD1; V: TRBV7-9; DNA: TGTGCCAGCAGCCCGGGACAGGATCAGCCCCAGCATTTT; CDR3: CASSPGQDQPQHF
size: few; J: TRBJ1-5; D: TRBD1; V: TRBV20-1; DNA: TGCAGTGCTACGTTAGGCGGGACAGACAATCAGCCCCAGCATTTT; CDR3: CSATLGGTDNQPQHF
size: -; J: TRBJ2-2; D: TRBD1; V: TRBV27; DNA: TGTGCCAGCAAAAAGACAGGGGGCGTCGGGGAGCTGTTTTTT; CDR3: CASKKTGGVGELFF
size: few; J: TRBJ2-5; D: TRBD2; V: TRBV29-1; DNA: TGCAGCGTTTCGGGGGGGAACAGGGAGACCCAGTACTTC; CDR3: CSVSGGNRETQYF
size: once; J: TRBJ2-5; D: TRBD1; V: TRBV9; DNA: TGTGCCAGCAGCGTGACGGGACAGACAATGGGGGAGACCCAGTACTTC; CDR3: CASSVTGQTMGETQYF
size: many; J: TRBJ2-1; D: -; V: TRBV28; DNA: TGTGCCAGCAGTTCCGCGGCAGAGGGGTACAATGAGCAGTTCTTC; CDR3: CASSSAAEGYNEQFF
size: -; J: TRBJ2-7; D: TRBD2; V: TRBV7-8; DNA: TGTGCCAGCAGCCCCCGACCCGCCGGGACTAGACCCTCCTACGAGCAGTACTTC; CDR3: CASSPRPAGTRPSYEQYF
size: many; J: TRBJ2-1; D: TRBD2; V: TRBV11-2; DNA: TGTGCCAGCAGCTTGGCGGGAGGAAGCAATGAGCAGTTCTTC; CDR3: CASSLAGGSNEQFF
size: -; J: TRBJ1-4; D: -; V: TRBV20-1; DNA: TGCAGTGCTTGGGCAGGGGTGGCAAATGAAAAACTGTTTTTT; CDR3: CSAWAGVANEKLFF
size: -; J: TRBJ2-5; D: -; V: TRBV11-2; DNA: TGTGCCAGCACCCAGGGGCCGGAGGAGACCCAGTACTTC; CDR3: CASTQGPEETQYF
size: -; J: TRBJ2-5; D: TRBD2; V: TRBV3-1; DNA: TGTGCCAGTATTTCGGGACTAGCGGATTGGGGAGAGACCCAGTACTTC; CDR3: CASISGLADWGETQYF
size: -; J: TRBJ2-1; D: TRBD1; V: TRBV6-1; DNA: TGTGCCAGCAGTGAAGAGGCCGGGACAGACTACAATGAGCAGTTCTTC; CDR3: CASSEEAGTDYNEQFF
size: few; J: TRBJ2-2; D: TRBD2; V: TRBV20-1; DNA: TGCAGTGCTCGGGGGGAAAACACCGGGGAGCTGTTTTTT; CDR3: CSARGENTGELFF
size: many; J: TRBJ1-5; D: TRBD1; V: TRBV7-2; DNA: TGTGCCAGCAGCTTATTTGGCCGGACAGGTAGCAATCAGCCCCAGCATTTT; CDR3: CASSLFGRTGSNQPQHF
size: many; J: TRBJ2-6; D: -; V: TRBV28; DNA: TGTGCCAGCAGTTTCAGGCCTTCTGGGGCCAACGTCCTGACTTTC; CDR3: CASSFRPSGANVLTF
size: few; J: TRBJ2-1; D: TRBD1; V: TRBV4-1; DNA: TGCGCCAGCAGCCAACGGGAAGACAGGGTCAATGAGCAGTTCTTC; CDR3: CASSQREDRVNEQFF
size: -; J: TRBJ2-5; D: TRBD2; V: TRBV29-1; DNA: TGCAGCGTTGATCCGGGACTAGCGGTCTCCAACTTC; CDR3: CSVDPGLAVSNF
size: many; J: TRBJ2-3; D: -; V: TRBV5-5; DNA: TGTGCCAGCAGCGCGGCAGCTTGGATAGTTCCTAGCACAGATACGCAGTATTTT; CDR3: CASSAAAWIVPSTDTQYF
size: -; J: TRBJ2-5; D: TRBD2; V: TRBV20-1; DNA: TGCAGTGCTAGAGGGACTAGCGGGGTTCAAGAGACCCAGTACTTC; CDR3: CSARGTSGVQETQYF
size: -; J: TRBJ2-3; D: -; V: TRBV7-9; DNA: TGTGCCAGCAGCCATCCCCTCCTAGCGGATACGCAGTATTTT; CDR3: CASSHPLLADTQYF
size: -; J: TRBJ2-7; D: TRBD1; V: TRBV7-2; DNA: TGCGCCAGCAGCCCGACCAGGGGGTACTCCTACGAGCAGTACTTC; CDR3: CASSPTRGYSYEQYF
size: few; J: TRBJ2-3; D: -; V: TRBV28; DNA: TGTGCCAGCAGTCCACGGCGGGCCCGAAAGATGGATACGCAGTATTTT; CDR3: CASSPRRARKMDTQYF
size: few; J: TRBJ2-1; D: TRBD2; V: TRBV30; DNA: TGTGCCTGGACCCCCGGACTAGCGGGAACCTACAATGAGCAGTTCTTC; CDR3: CAWTPGLAGTYNEQFF
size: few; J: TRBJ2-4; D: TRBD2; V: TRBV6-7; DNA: TGTGCCAGCACTTGCAGCGGGGTCAAAAACATTCAGTACTTC; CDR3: CASTCSGVKNIQYF
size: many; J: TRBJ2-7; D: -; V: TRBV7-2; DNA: TGTGCCAGCACCCGAGGGACCGGTTCCTACGAGCAGTACTTC; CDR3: CASTRGTGSYEQYF
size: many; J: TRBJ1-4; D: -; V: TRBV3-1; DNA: TGTGCCAGCAGCCAAGAACGGACACTAAATGAAAAACTGTTTTTT; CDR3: CASSQERTLNEKLFF